Shown below are 10 T cell receptor beta chains from a single sample sequenced in a study of cytomegalovirus exposure and HLA in healthy donors. The PCR made use of 60 Vbeta and 13 Jbeta primers. This table comes from immunoSEQ multiplex PCR, and its TCRdb copy is limited to in-frame clones, with some not included. The sample yields under 150,000 clones, of which the top ten take up approximately 2.4%. Sequencing was done on a sample of PBMCs. These receptor sequences come from a man aged 40-55 years in good health and CMV-seronegative.

The chain carries TRBV28 and TRBJ2-7, with D possibly being TRBD1 (5 bases). Germline V gene lookup returns CDR1 MDHEN and CDR2 SYDVKM. The CDR3 extends over 12 amino acids. Trimming left V 8 bases short and J 4 bases short, with 12 bases between. The CDR3 DNA is TGTGCCAGCTTTACTCAGGGTTACGAGCAGTACTTC. As protein: CASFTQGYEQYF.

This chain links TRBV6-5 with TRBJ1-1; 8 bases fit TRBD1. This CDR3 comprises 15 residues. Germline loops: CDR1 MNHEY, CDR2 SVGAGI. With V trimmed by 5 bases and J by 4 bases, 9 bases remained unmatched. CDR3 region: CASSTGQGFITEAFF. CDR3 sequence (DNA): TGTGCCAGCAGTACCGGACAGGGTTTCATCACTGAAGCTTTCTTT.

The chain recombines TRBV29-1 with TRBJ1-1; D unresolved. The germline V and J ends were trimmed by 6 bases and 7 bases, with 9 bases remaining between them. Germline V CDR1 and CDR2: SQVTM, ANQGSEA. The CDR3 consists of 10 residues. The CDR3 region has the DNA TGCAGCGTAAGGGAGAATGAAGCTTTCTTT. Protein sequence: CSVRENEAFF.

The chain links TRBV19 to TRBJ2-7; tentatively, D is TRBD1 (6 bases). The CDR3 is 14 residues long. V lost 5 bases and J lost 2, with 13 bases in between. Germline V gene lookup returns CDR1 LNHDA and CDR2 SQIVND (reference sequence). The CDR3, as DNA: TGTGCCAGTAGTGCTAACAGGGATCCCTACGAGCAGTACTTC. Protein sequence: CASSANRDPYEQYF.

The rearrangement joins TRBV10-3 to TRBJ2-7; D unresolved. The ends were cut back, 2 bases at V and 0 bases at J, with 8 bases in the middle. From germline, CDR1 is ENHRY and CDR2 SYGVKD. This CDR3 is built from 14 residues. The CDR3: CAISEGRSSYEQYF. The CDR3 DNA reads TGTGCCATCAGTGAGGGAAGGAGCTCCTACGAGCAGTACTTC.

The chain employs TRBV7-3 and TRBJ2-2; D is possibly TRBD1 (5 bases). V lost 0 bases and J lost 6, with 5 bases in between. This CDR3 is 13 amino acids long. The germline CDR1 and CDR2 sequences are SGHTA and FQGTGA. The CDR3 spells CASSLTGAGELFF. The CDR3 coding sequence is TGTGCCAGCAGCTTAACAGGGGCCGGGGAGCTGTTTTTT.

V gene TRBV4-2 combines with J gene TRBJ2-1; no reliable D call. CDR3 size: 12 residues. Trimming pared 1 base from V and 7 bases from J, leaving 5 bases between. CDR1 and CDR2 from the germline V gene are LGHNA and YNFKEQ. DNA of the CDR3: TGTGCCAGCAGCCAAGGACATAATGAGCAGTTCTTC. This gives the protein CASSQGHNEQFF.

The chain carries TRBV2 and TRBJ1-5; 11 bases line up with TRBD1. Trimming cost V 5 bases and J 2 bases; bases outside gene matches: 5. The CDR3 loop spans 16 amino acids. Germline CDR1 reads SNHLY; CDR2 reads FYNNEI. The DNA for the CDR3 is TGTGCCAGCAGTTCTGGACAGGGGGCAGGCAATCAGCCCCAGCATTTT. It codes for CASSSGQGAGNQPQHF.

This rearrangement joins TRBV5-4 to TRBJ2-2; 15 bases line up with TRBD2. The V gene end was trimmed by 4 bases and the J gene end by 5 bases; junction bases not matched to a gene: 3. The CDR3 runs to 16 residues. Germline loops: CDR1 SGHNT, CDR2 YYREEE (reference sequence). The CDR3 DNA sequence: TGTGCCAGCAGCAAAGGGACTAGCGGGGGGACCGGGGAGCTGTTTTTT. Translated, it gives CASSKGTSGGTGELFF.

The rearrangement links TRBV11-2 to TRBJ2-7; TRBD1 is a possible D gene (5 bases). The V gene's germline CDR1 is SGHAT and CDR2 FQNNGV. The V end was cut by 3 bases, the J end by 4 bases, with 10 bases between. CDR3 size: 13 residues. The CDR3 DNA follows: TGTGCCAGCAGCTTCTCCACAGGTTACGAGCAGTACTTC. Protein sequence: CASSFSTGYEQYF.